Given below is one TCR beta chain in context. Its specificity is not known. Using immunoSEQ multiplex PCR, the repertoire was profiled, and TCRdb retains in-frame clones only, with some absent. This sample carries roughly 20,000 clones, under 85% of them seen once, and the ten largest clones take around 1.6%. This sample was included in a study of T cells in narcolepsy. Study-level results: Blood of same and different patients, but not healthy controls, reportedly held recurring autoreactive clonotypes.

The V and J ends lost 5 bases and 15 bases, in that order; junction bases with no gene match: 25. CDR1 is SGHTA, CDR2 FQGNSA, per germline. The CDR3 runs 18 residues. This sequence originates from a human donor in good health. The chain couples TRBV7-2 to TRBJ2-1, with 10 bases matching TRBD1. Material: memory (CD45RA-) CD4+ T cells from blood. The CDR3 nucleotides are TGTGCCAGCAGCCTCCGGACAGGGGGGTCGGCACTAGTGTCGCAACGGTTCTTC. Its translation: CASSLRTGGSALVSQRFF.